The present T cell receptor beta chain was sequenced within a study of cytomegalovirus exposure and HLA in healthy donors. On this clone: Antigen specificity is unknown.

Trimming cost V 5 bases and J 1 base, with 8 bases left between them. Germline V lookup: CDR1 SGHTA, CDR2 FQGNSA. CDR3 length equals 14 residues. The PCR contained 60 Vbeta and 13 Jbeta primers. Profiled with immunoSEQ multiplex PCR; TCRdb holds only in-frame clones, not every one. The sample comprises hundreds of thousands of clones, about 80% of which are singletons, and over 0.5% rests with the top ten. Study-wide points: Altogether, 160 or so TCR beta chains were recorded as cytomegalovirus-associated. V- and J-gene trimming of TCR beta was linked (in a later analysis) to a missense DCLRE1C variant.

The chain recombines TRBV7-2 with TRBJ2-2; D is undetermined. The origin of this receptor is a woman in her forties in good health and CMV-seronegative. Sequencing was carried out using PBMCs. As DNA, the CDR3 is TGTGCCAGCAGCCTACGACAGAACACCGGGGAGCTGTTTTTT. This gives the protein CASSLRQNTGELFF.